This entry is about one TCR beta chain. Patients from Seattle were sampled longitudinally, starting during active infection. This CDR3 has 15 residues. J lost 0 bases, V lost 1 base, and 1 base had no gene match. From germline, CDR1 is GTSNPN and CDR2 SVGIG (reference sequence). This sample is part of a study of blood T cell repertoires in COVID-19. Study background: Italy, Spain and the United States were the sources of the convalescent and acute COVID-19 samples. PBMCs, B-cell-depleted T cells, or T cells provided the cDNA or gDNA that made up the material.

In the authors' workflow: Amplification of reference gene primers provided the estimated nucleated cell counts. The table came from immunoSEQ multiplex PCR; TCRdb's copy has only in-frame clones and leaves some out. V and J calls and clone size are as listed in that table; D and trimming were resolved from the DNA. The table has a few hundred thousand clones, around 91% seen once. This clonotype was sampled from a woman aged 60-75 years with COVID-19, enrolled during active disease. This chain links TRBV30 with TRBJ2-2; TRBD1 agrees at 8 bases. Sequenced material: peripheral blood. CDR3 sequence: CAWSEDRANTGELFF. The CDR3, as DNA: TGTGCCTGGAGTGAGGACAGGGCGAACACCGGGGAGCTGTTTTTT.